These 13 T cell receptor beta chains share one sample of origin, sequenced in a study of CD8+CD57+ T cells in acquired aplastic anemia. For CDR3 and TCR beta VDJ profiling, genomic DNA was the template used. TCRdb re-analysed the reads in MiXCR, keeping a single row per CDR3 protein. The data contain around 150,000 distinct CDR3 sequences, 47% of them singletons. Those patients picked for sequencing had displayed CD8+CD57+ cell expansion on flow cytometry. Sequenced material: sorted CD4+, CD8+, or CD8+CD57+ T cells (not recorded which) from PBMCs. Receptor source: a human donor with aplastic anemia.

Only a few counts were recorded for this clonotype. The V gene is TRBV2, the J gene TRBJ2-7; tentatively, D is TRBD1 (6 bases). CDR1 is SNHLY and CDR2 is FYNNEI in the germline V gene. This CDR3 is built from 15 residues. V lost 8 bases, J lost 2 bases, and 19 bases lay in between. The CDR3 loop reads CASHPGGPGAYEQYF. The CDR3 DNA reads as TGTGCCAGCCACCCTGGGGGCCCTGGGGCCTACGAGCAGTACTTC.

The sample holds many counts of this clonotype. The rearrangement joins TRBV20-1 to TRBJ2-5; D is perhaps TRBD2 (7 bases). The ends were cut back, 6 bases at V and 1 base at J, with 12 bases in the middle. The CDR3 is made up of 13 amino acids. Germline V gene sequence: CDR1 DFQATT, CDR2 SNEGSKA (reference sequence). This CDR3 reads CSAGGEAQETQYF. The CDR3 DNA follows: TGCAGTGCAGGGGGGGAGGCCCAAGAGACCCAGTACTTC.

This clonotype was detected only a few times. V is TRBV7-3 and J is TRBJ2-1, with D maybe TRBD1 (6 bases). Germline CDR1 and CDR2: SGHTA and FQGTGA. V lost 11 bases and J 1 base, leaving 12 bases between the germline ends. The CDR3 covers 13 residues. The CDR3 sequence: CACYRASYNEQFF. CDR3 nucleotide sequence: TGTGCCTGCTACAGGGCGTCCTACAATGAGCAGTTCTTC.

This clonotype was found many times. The V call is TRBV5-1, the J call TRBJ2-3; D is perhaps TRBD2 (6 bases). The CDR3 has 15 amino acids. From germline, CDR1 is SGHRS and CDR2 YFSETQ. Trimming shortened V by 7 bases and J by 3 bases, and 18 bases separated the two germline ends. The CDR3 reads CASAVRGMKTDTQYF. The CDR3 DNA follows: TGCGCCAGCGCTGTCCGCGGGATGAAAACAGATACGCAGTATTTT.

Comments on this clonotype: Relative to the germline gene, one junction end is altered; a read error may explain this. V gene TRBV7-7 combines with J gene TRBJ1-4; D is perhaps TRBD1 (5 bases). Germline V gene sequence: CDR1 SSHAT, CDR2 FNYEAQ (reference sequence). The CDR3 length is 15 residues. The CDR3 DNA reads as TGTGCCAGCAGCTCCTCAGGGTCCGGCTATGAAGAACTGTTCTTT. This translates into CASSSSGSGYEELFF.

This clonotype was recorded at least ten times. The genes are TRBV19 and TRBJ2-3; 7 bases match TRBD1. The germline V gene encodes CDR1 LNHDA and CDR2 SQIVND (reference sequence). The CDR3 loop spans 13 amino acids. V lost 8 bases to trimming and J lost 3 bases; unmatched junction nucleotides: 5. CDR3 protein: CASARQGTDTQYF. The DNA of the CDR3 is TGTGCCAGTGCGAGACAGGGTACAGATACGCAGTATTTT.

This clonotype was recorded at least ten times. CDR3 sequence reads: CASSQEQAGAYNEQFF. In DNA, the CDR3 is TGCGCCAGCAGCCAAGAGCAAGCGGGAGCCTACAATGAGCAGTTCTTC. The chain links TRBV4-3 to TRBJ2-1; 8 positions match TRBD2. Germline V gives CDR1 LGHNA, CDR2 YSLEER. V shed 0 bases, J shed 2 bases, and the junction held 3 bases outside the gene matches. CDR3 length equals 16 residues.

This clonotype was detected many times. The genes are TRBV4-1 and TRBJ2-7; D is perhaps TRBD2 (5 bases). Germline V gives CDR1 MGHRA, CDR2 YSYEKL. The CDR3 loop spans 15 amino acids. Deletions cut 2 bases from V and 2 bases from J, with 13 bases between. The CDR3 bases are TGCGCCAGCAGCCAATTGGACTTGGGGACCTACGAGCAGTACTTC. Its translation is CASSQLDLGTYEQYF.

This chain connects TRBV18 to TRBJ2-7; D gene ambiguous. Trimming shortened V by 0 bases and J by 0 bases, and 12 bases separated the two germline ends. The CDR3 consists of 16 residues. Per germline, CDR1 KGHSH and CDR2 LQKENI. The CDR3 reads CASSPPGFSSSYEQYF. The CDR3 nucleotides are TGTGCCAGCTCACCACCGGGATTTTCAAGCTCCTACGAGCAGTACTTC.

Many counts were recorded for this clonotype. The J gene is TRBJ2-7, the V gene TRBV6-1, with 9 bases lining up with TRBD1. CDR1 is MNHNS and CDR2 is SASEGT in the germline V gene. The CDR3 length is 14 residues. Trimming cost V 4 bases and J 7 bases; bases outside gene matches: 8. CDR3 loop: CASSVSGTGLEQYF. As DNA, the CDR3 is TGTGCCAGCAGTGTATCCGGGACAGGGTTGGAGCAGTACTTC.

CDR3 residues: CASREGTTEAFF. The DNA for the CDR3 is TGTGCCAGCAGGGAGGGAACCACTGAAGCTTTCTTT. This chain links TRBV6-1 with TRBJ1-1; no firm D call. From germline, CDR1 is MNHNS and CDR2 SASEGT. The V end was cut by 6 bases, the J end by 4 bases, with 9 bases between. The CDR3 is 12 amino acids.

The chain employs TRBV18 and TRBJ2-6; the D gene could be TRBD1 or TRBD2 (5 bases each). This CDR3 is 18 amino acids long. The germline V gene encodes CDR1 KGHSH and CDR2 LQKENI. Trimming pared 6 bases from V and 1 base from J, leaving 19 bases between. The DNA for the CDR3 is TGTGCCAGCTCCGATCGACTTGGCAGGGAGTCTGGGGCCAACGTCCTGACTTTC. It is translated as CASSDRLGRESGANVLTF.

Of note for this clonotype: Being one base from a much bigger clone, this may be a read error. The rearrangement joins TRBV5-1 to TRBJ2-3; 7 nucleotides match TRBD1. Germline V gene data show CDR1 as SGHRS and CDR2 as YFSETQ. After removal of 0 bases from V and 8 bases from J, the junction contained 6 bases not matched to a gene. The CDR3 runs 14 residues. CDR3 region: CASSLGTGESTQYF. The CDR3 bases are TGCGCCAGCAGCTTGGGAACAGGGGAAAGTACGCAGTATTTT.